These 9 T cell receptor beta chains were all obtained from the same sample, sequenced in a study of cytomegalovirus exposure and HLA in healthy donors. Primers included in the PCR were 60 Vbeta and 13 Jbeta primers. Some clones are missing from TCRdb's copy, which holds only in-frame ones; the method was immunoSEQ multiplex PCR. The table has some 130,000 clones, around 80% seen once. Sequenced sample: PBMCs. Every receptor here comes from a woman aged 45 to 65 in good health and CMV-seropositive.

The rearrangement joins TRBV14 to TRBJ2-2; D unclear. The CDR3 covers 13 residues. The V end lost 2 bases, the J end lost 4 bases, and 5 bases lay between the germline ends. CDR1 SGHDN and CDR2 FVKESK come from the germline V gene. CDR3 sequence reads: CASSQQRTGELFF. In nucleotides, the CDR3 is TGTGCCAGCAGCCAACAGCGCACCGGGGAGCTGTTTTTT.

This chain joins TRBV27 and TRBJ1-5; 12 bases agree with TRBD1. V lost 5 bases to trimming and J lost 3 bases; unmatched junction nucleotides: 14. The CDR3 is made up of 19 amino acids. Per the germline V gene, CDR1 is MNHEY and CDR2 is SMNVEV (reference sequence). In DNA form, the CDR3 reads TGTGCCAGCAGTCCCCAACCCGGGACAGGGGGCCTAGACAATCAGCCCCAGCATTTT. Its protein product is CASSPQPGTGGLDNQPQHF.

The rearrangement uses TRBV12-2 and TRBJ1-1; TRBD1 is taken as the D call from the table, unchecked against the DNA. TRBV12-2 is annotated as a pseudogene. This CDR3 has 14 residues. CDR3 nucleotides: TGTGCAAGTCGCCCGTTAGACAGGACCATTGAAGCTTTCTTT. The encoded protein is CASRPLDRTIEAFF.

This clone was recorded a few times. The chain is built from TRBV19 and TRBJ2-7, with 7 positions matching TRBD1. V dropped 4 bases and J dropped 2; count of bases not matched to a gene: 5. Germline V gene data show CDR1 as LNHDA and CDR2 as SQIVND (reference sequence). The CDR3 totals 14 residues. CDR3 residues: CASSTGTAPYEQYF. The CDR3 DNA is TGTGCCAGTAGTACCGGGACAGCCCCCTACGAGCAGTACTTC.

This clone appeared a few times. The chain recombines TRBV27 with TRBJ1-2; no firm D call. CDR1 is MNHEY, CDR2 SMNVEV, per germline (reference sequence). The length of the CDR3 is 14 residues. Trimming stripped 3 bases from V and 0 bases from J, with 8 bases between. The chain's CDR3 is CASSLDSSNYGYTF. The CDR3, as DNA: TGTGCCAGCAGTTTGGACTCGTCTAACTATGGCTACACCTTC.

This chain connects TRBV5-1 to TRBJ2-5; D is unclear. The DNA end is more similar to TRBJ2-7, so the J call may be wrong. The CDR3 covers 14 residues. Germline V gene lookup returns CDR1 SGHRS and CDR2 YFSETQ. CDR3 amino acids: CASSLLSTSYEQYF. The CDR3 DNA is TGCGCCAGCAGCCTACTTTCTACCTCCTACGAGCAGTACTTC.

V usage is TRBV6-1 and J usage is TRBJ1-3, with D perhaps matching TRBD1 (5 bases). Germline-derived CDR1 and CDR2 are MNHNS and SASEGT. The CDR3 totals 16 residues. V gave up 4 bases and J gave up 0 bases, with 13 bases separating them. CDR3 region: CASSVVQAASGNTIYF. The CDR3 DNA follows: TGTGCCAGCAGTGTGGTACAGGCGGCCTCTGGAAACACCATATATTTT.

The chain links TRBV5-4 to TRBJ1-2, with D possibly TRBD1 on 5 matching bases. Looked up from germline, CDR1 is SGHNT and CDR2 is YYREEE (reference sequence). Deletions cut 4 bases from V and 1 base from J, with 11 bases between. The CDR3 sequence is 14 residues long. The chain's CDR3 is CASSRTRGNYGYTF. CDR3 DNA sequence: TGTGCCAGCAGCAGGACACGCGGTAACTATGGCTACACCTTC.

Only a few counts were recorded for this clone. CDR3 nucleotide sequence: TGTGCCAGCAGCTCTCCGGGACAGGGATATGGCTACACCTTC. Amino acid sequence: CASSSPGQGYGYTF. J is TRBJ1-2 and V is TRBV5-4; 9 bases align to TRBD1. The CDR3 totals 14 residues. The germline V gene has CDR1 SGHNT and CDR2 YYREEE (reference sequence). The J segment lost 5 bases and the V segment lost 3 bases, leaving 5 bases of the junction unmatched.